A single sample gave rise to the 9 T cell receptor beta chains below, sequenced in a study of CD8 T cells in Susac syndrome. Random hexamers were used to reverse transcribe roughly 0.5 to 1 ug of RNA. One entry per CDR3 protein, called by TCRdb with MiXCR from the immunoSEQ multiplex PCR reads. The sample lists some 110,000 distinct CDR3 sequences, 95% to 96% occurring once. Sequencing was carried out using CD4+ T cells from PBMCs. These TCRs come from a human donor with Susac syndrome.

The rearrangement uses TRBV9 and TRBJ1-3, with 7 nucleotides matching TRBD1. Germline trimming cut 3 bases from V and 5 bases from J; bases unmatched to any gene: 8. The CDR3 has 15 amino acids. CDR1 and CDR2 from the germline V gene are SGDLS and YYNGEE. The DNA of the CDR3 is TGTGCCAGCAGCGCGGCCGCAGGGGGAAGAAACACCATATATTTT. Translation gives CASSAAAGGRNTIYF.

This chain joins TRBV19 and TRBJ2-1; no clear D gene. Trimming stripped 5 bases from V and 7 bases from J, with 9 bases between. CDR1 and CDR2 (germline): LNHDA, SQIVND (reference sequence). This CDR3 is 12 amino acids long. The CDR3 protein is CASSPKPNEQFF. As DNA, the CDR3 is TGTGCCAGTAGTCCTAAACCGAATGAGCAGTTCTTC.

As for this clonotype: Compared with germline, one end of the junction differs, possibly owing to a read error. J is TRBJ1-5 and V is TRBV3-1; D unresolved. Germline V lookup: CDR1 LGHDT, CDR2 YNNKEL (reference sequence). CDR3 length equals 14 residues. DNA for the CDR3: TGTGCCAACAGCCTGGGGAAGCGAAATCAGCCCCAGCATTTT. It specifies CANSLGKRNQPQHF.

The chain couples TRBV6-5 to TRBJ1-5; D ambiguous. CDR3 length equals 15 residues. Trimming removed 6 bases at V and 1 base at J, with 13 bases between. Germline CDR1 and CDR2: MNHEY and SVGAGI. This CDR3 is CASRRQETSNQPQHF. The CDR3 bases are TGTGCCAGCAGGCGACAAGAGACCAGCAATCAGCCCCAGCATTTT.

The chain uses TRBV9 and TRBJ1-2; 7 nucleotides agree with TRBD1. The germline CDR1 and CDR2 sequences are SGDLS and YYNGEE. The CDR3 consists of 13 residues. With 1 base clipped from V and 7 bases from J, the junction kept 4 bases outside the gene matches. In DNA, the CDR3 is TGTGCCAGCAGCGTATCAAACAGGGGTGGCTACACCTTC. Translated: CASSVSNRGGYTF.

This chain uses TRBV2 with TRBJ2-5; tentatively, D is TRBD1 (6 bases). The CDR3 runs to 13 residues. V lost 4 bases, J lost 3 bases, and 9 bases lay in between. Germline V CDR1 and CDR2: SNHLY, FYNNEI. Here the CDR3 reads CASSGSGEETQYF. The CDR3 DNA sequence: TGTGCCAGCAGTGGGTCAGGGGAAGAGACCCAGTACTTC.

In this sample, this clonotype turned up once. The chain uses TRBV6-6 and TRBJ2-5; 7 bases are a match to TRBD1. The CDR3 runs 15 residues. J gave up 0 bases and V 6 bases, and 7 bases lay outside the gene matches. CDR1 MNHNY and CDR2 SVGAGI come from the germline V gene (reference sequence). The CDR3 protein is CASSRGNVNQETQYF. CDR3 DNA sequence: TGTGCCAGCAGCAGGGGGAACGTTAACCAAGAGACCCAGTACTTC.

The chain carries TRBV6-1 and TRBJ1-2; D unresolved. CDR1 is MNHNS, CDR2 SASEGT, per germline. The CDR3 has 13 amino acids. Trimming took 2 bases from V and 4 from J, leaving 8 bases between them. The CDR3 is CASSEPVGYGYTF. In nucleotides, the CDR3 is TGTGCCAGCAGTGAACCGGTAGGCTATGGCTACACCTTC.

This clonotype was counted once. The chain is built from TRBV3-1 and TRBJ1-5; unclear D gene. CDR1 LGHDT and CDR2 YNNKEL come from the germline V gene (reference sequence). Trimming shortened V by 1 base and J by 3 bases, and 10 bases separated the two germline ends. The CDR3 is 15 residues long. CDR3 sequence (DNA): TGTGCCAGCAGCCAAGGACGCCAGCCCAATCAGCCCCAGCATTTT. Translation: CASSQGRQPNQPQHF. The variable domain in full, completed from reference TRBV3-1 and TRBJ1-5, reads DTAVSQTPKYLVTQMGNDKSIKCEQNLGHDTMYWYKQDSKKFLKIMFSYNNKELIINETVPNRFSPKSPDKAHLNLHINSLELGDSAVYFCASSQGRQPNQPQHFGDGTRLSIL.